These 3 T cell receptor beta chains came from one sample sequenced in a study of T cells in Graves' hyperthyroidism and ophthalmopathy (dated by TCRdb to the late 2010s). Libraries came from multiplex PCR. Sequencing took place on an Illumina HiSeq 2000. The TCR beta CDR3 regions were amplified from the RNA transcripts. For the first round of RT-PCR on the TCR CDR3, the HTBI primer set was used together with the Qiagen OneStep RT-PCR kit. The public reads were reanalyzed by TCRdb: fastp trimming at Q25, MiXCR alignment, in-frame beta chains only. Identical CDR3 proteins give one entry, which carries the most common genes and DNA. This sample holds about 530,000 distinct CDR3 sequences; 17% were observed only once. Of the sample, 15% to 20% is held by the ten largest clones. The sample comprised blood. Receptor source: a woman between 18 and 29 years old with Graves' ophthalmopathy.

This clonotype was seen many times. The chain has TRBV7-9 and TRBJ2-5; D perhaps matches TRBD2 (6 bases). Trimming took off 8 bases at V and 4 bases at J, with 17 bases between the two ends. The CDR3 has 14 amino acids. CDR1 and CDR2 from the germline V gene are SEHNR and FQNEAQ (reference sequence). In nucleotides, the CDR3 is TGTGCCAGCGTAGACATACGGGAGCCAGAGACCCAGTACTTC. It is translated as CASVDIREPETQYF.

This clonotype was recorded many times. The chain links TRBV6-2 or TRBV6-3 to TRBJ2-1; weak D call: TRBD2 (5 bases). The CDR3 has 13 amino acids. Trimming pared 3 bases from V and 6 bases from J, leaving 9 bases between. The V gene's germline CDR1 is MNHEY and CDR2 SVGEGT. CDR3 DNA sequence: TGTGCCAGCAGTTATACTCGGGGCAATGAGCAGTTCTTC. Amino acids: CASSYTRGNEQFF.

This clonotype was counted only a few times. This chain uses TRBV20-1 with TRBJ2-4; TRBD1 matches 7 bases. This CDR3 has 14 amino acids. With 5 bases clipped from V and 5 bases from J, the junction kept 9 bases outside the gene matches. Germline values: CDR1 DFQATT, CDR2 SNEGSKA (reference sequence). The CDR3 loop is CSARTDRVQNIQYF. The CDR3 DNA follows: TGCAGTGCTCGCACAGACAGGGTTCAAAACATTCAGTACTTC.